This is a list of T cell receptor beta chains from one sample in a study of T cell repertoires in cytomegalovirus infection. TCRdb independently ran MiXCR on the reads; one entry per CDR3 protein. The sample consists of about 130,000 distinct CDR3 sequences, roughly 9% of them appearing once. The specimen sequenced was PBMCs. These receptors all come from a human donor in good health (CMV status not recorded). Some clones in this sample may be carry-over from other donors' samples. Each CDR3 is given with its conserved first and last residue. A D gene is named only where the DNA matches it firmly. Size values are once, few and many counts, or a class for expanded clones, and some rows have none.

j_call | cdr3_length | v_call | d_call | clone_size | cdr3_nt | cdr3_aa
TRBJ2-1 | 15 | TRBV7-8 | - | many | TGTGCCAGCAGCTTAGTCATCGGCAGAAACAATGAGCAGTTCTTC | CASSLVIGRNNEQFF
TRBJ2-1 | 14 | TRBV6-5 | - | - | TGTGCCAGCAGTTACTCGCTTAAGGGGAATGAGCAGTTCTTC | CASSYSLKGNEQFF
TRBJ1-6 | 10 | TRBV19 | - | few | TGTGCCACTGGGGGCTCACCCCTCCACTTT | CATGGSPLHF
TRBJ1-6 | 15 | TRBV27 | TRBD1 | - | TGTGCCAGCAGTCCCAGGACAGGCTATAATTCACCCCTCCACTTT | CASSPRTGYNSPLHF
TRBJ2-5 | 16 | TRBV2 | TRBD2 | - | TGTGCCAGCACTAGGGGACTAGCGGGGGGAAGAGAGACCCAGTACTTC | CASTRGLAGGRETQYF
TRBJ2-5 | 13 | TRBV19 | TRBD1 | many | TGTGCCAGTAGGAAATACAGGGGGGAGACCCAGTACTTC | CASRKYRGETQYF
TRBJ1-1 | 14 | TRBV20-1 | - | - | TGCAGTGCTAGAGTGTGGGGGAATACGACTGAAGCTTTCTTT | CSARVWGNTTEAFF
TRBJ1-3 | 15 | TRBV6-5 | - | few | TGTGCCAGCATCGACAGGAGGACCTCTGGAAACACCATATATTTT | CASIDRRTSGNTIYF
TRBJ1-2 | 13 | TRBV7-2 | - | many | TGTGCCAGCAGTCGATCACAGGGAAATGGCTACACCTTC | CASSRSQGNGYTF
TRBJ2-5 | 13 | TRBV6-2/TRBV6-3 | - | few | TGTGCCAGCAGTCCCCCCCCCCGCGAGACCCAGTACTTC | CASSPPPRETQYF
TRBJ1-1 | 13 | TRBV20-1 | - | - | TGCAGTGTTATCCCCACAAGGAAGTCTGAAGCTTTCTTT | CSVIPTRKSEAFF
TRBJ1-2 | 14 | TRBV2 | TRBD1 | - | TGTGCCAGCAGTGAGACCGGGACAGGGGGAAGCTACACCTTC | CASSETGTGGSYTF
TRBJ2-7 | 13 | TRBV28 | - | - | TGTGCCAGCAGGGTCGGGAAGTCCTACGAGCAGTACTTC | CASRVGKSYEQYF
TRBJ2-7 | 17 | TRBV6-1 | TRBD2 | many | TGTGCCAGCAGATCCAGCGGGGGGTCGGGACAATACTACGAGCAGTACTTC | CASRSSGGSGQYYEQYF